This record concerns one TCR beta chain sequence. In the original workflow: Estimation of nucleated cell counts relied on the amplification of reference gene primers. Repertoires were generated with immunoSEQ multiplex PCR, while TCRdb's copy carries only in-frame clones and drops some. V and J calls plus clone size are reproduced from that table; the DNA served to infer D and trimming. The repertoire holds roughly 160,000 clones, less than 90% seen once, with around 24% in the top ten. This sample is drawn from a study of blood T cell repertoires in COVID-19. Study background: COVID-19 samples collected from the United States, Italy and Spain covered acute and convalescent phases. Nucleic acid was either cDNA or gDNA, and it came from T cells, B-cell-depleted T cells, or PBMCs.

V lost 6 bases and J lost 7; bases outside the gene matches: 9. CDR1 SEHNR and CDR2 FQNEAQ come from the germline V gene (reference sequence). The CDR3 is 16 amino acids. The genes are TRBV7-9 and TRBJ2-1; 13 bases line up with TRBD2. The sample taken for sequencing was peripheral blood. The source is a man between 60 and 75 years old with acute or convalescent COVID-19. This chain's CDR3 is CASSPTSGGARNEQFF. CDR3 nucleotide sequence: TGTGCCAGCAGTCCCACTAGCGGGGGGGCGAGGAATGAGCAGTTCTTC.